What follows are 3 T cell receptor beta chains derived from one specimen sequenced in a study of T-cell memory formation after mild COVID-19. Each CDR3 protein gets one entry after TCRdb re-called the 5' RACE reads with MiXCR. The sample shows about 140,000 distinct CDR3 sequences, 11% to 15% of them seen only once. What was sequenced was PBMCs or a T cell subset sorted from them (not recorded which). The origin of the receptors is an adult woman who had mild COVID-19 (a few samples of this study predate the infection). Cell type and time point are not known.

This sequence joins TRBV29-1 and TRBJ2-3; tentative D call: TRBD2 (6 bases). The germline CDR1 and CDR2 sequences are SQVTM and ANQGSEA. The CDR3 consists of 15 residues. Trimming cost V 0 bases and J 2 bases, with 12 bases left between them. The CDR3 protein is CSVEERGSSTDTQYF. In nucleotides, the CDR3 is TGCAGCGTTGAAGAACGGGGGTCCTCCACAGATACGCAGTATTTT.

The chain couples TRBV24-1 to TRBJ2-7; weak D call: TRBD1 (5 bases). Deletions cut 4 bases from V and 6 bases from J, with 12 bases between. This CDR3 has 13 amino acids. Germline CDR1 and CDR2: KGHDR and SFDVKD. The CDR3 bases are TGTGCCACCAGTGACCCCATGGGGCGCGAGCAGTACTTC. This gives the protein CATSDPMGREQYF.

This clonotype occurred a few times. This chain links TRBV6-2 or TRBV6-3 with TRBJ2-7; no clear D. Germline CDR1 reads MNHEY; CDR2 reads SVGEGT. Trimming removed 5 bases at V and 2 bases at J, with 4 bases between. This CDR3 comprises 11 residues. The CDR3: CASSRTYEQYF. The CDR3 coding sequence is TGTGCCAGCAGTCGGACCTACGAGCAGTACTTC.